A selection of T cell receptor beta chains follows, all from one sample in a study of blood T cell repertoires in COVID-19. Produced via immunoSEQ multiplex PCR; TCRdb's table is partial and in-frame only. The sample consists of over 120,000 clones, 60% to 85% of them appearing once. Sequencing was done on a sample of peripheral blood. These receptors were collected from an older woman with acute or convalescent COVID-19. Each CDR3 is given with its conserved first and last residue. A D gene is named only where the DNA matches it firmly. Clone size appears in some rows only: once, few, many, or a class for an expanded clone.

J: TRBJ2-7; V: TRBV11-2; size: .; D: .; DNA: TGTGCCAGCAGCCGTATCTCCTACGAGCAGTACTTC; CDR3: CASSRISYEQYF
J: TRBJ2-7; V: TRBV30; size: .; D: .; DNA: TGTGCCTGGAGAGGGAGCACCTACGAGCAGTACTTC; CDR3: CAWRGSTYEQYF
J: TRBJ2-1; V: TRBV19; size: .; D: TRBD2; DNA: TGTGCCACGAACCCGGGACTAGCCTCCTACAATGAGCAGTTCTTC; CDR3: CATNPGLASYNEQFF
J: TRBJ1-5; V: TRBV29-1; size: few; D: TRBD1; DNA: TGCAGCGTTGCCCCGACAGGGGCAGGTGGGCCCCAGCATTTT; CDR3: CSVAPTGAGGPQHF
J: TRBJ2-1; V: TRBV27; size: .; D: .; DNA: TGTGCCAGCAGTTGGGGGGAGGCTTGGGAGGTCAATGAGCAGTTCTTC; CDR3: CASSWGEAWEVNEQFF
J: TRBJ1-1; V: TRBV12-3/TRBV12-4; size: .; D: .; DNA: TGTGCCAGCAGTTTAGGGGGCCACACTGAAGCTTTCTTT; CDR3: CASSLGGHTEAFF
J: TRBJ1-1; V: TRBV21-1; size: .; D: .; DNA: TGTGCCAGCAGCAAAGTCCGACAGGGTATGAACACTGAAGCTTTCTTT; CDR3: CASSKVRQGMNTEAFF
J: TRBJ2-5; V: TRBV28; size: .; D: TRBD1; DNA: TGTGCCAGCAGTATAGGGGCAGGGGGAGAGACCCAGTACTTC; CDR3: CASSIGAGGETQYF
J: TRBJ2-1; V: TRBV5-1; size: .; D: .; DNA: TGCGCCAGCAGCTTCCGGGGGACAGCGGGAGTTTCGGGGGATGAGCAGTTCTTC; CDR3: CASSFRGTAGVSGDEQFF
J: TRBJ2-1; V: TRBV5-6; size: few; D: TRBD2; DNA: TGTGCCAGCAGCTTGTGGCTAGCGGGTTACAATGAGCAGTTCTTC; CDR3: CASSLWLAGYNEQFF
J: TRBJ2-3; V: TRBV7-8; size: .; D: .; DNA: TGTGCCAGCAGCCCAATAGGAGGTCCCACAGATACGCAGTATTTT; CDR3: CASSPIGGPTDTQYF
J: TRBJ2-7; V: TRBV5-6; size: .; D: TRBD2; DNA: TGTGCCAGCAGCTTGGTCCGGCGGGAGTTTTTCCACGAGCAGTACTTC; CDR3: CASSLVRREFFHEQYF
J: TRBJ1-6; V: TRBV14; size: .; D: .; DNA: TGTGCCAGCCGATCGGACACCTATAATTCACCCCTCCACTTT; CDR3: CASRSDTYNSPLHF
J: TRBJ1-2; V: TRBV7-9; size: .; D: TRBD1; DNA: TGTGCCAGCAGCTTCAGGGGGGACTATGGCTACACCTTC; CDR3: CASSFRGDYGYTF
J: TRBJ2-3; V: TRBV19; size: .; D: .; DNA: TGTGCCAGTAGACCGATCGGGGGAAATCGGGATACGCAGTATTTT; CDR3: CASRPIGGNRDTQYF
J: TRBJ2-3; V: TRBV7-2; size: .; D: .; DNA: TGTGCCAGCAGCTCCCGACTAGTCACAGATACGCAGTATTTT; CDR3: CASSSRLVTDTQYF
J: TRBJ2-7; V: TRBV5-1; size: .; D: .; DNA: TGCGCCAGCAGCGGCCAGGGGGGATACGAGCAGTACTTC; CDR3: CASSGQGGYEQYF
J: TRBJ1-2; V: TRBV6-5; size: .; D: .; DNA: TGTGCCAGCTCGCCAGGGACTTCCTATGGCTACACCTTC; CDR3: CASSPGTSYGYTF
J: TRBJ1-5; V: TRBV30; size: .; D: .; DNA: TGTGCCTGGAGTGTCTGGGGCTCTCAGCCCCAGCATTTT; CDR3: CAWSVWGSQPQHF
J: TRBJ1-2; V: TRBV30; size: .; D: TRBD1; DNA: TGTGCCTGGAGTGTAACGGGACAGGGGTCCTATGGCTACACCTTC; CDR3: CAWSVTGQGSYGYTF
J: TRBJ2-1; V: TRBV6-5; size: .; D: TRBD2; DNA: TGTGCCAGCAGTTCGTCTAGCGGGGTACAGGAGCAGTTCTTC; CDR3: CASSSSSGVQEQFF
J: TRBJ1-2; V: TRBV28; size: .; D: TRBD1; DNA: TGTGCCAGCAGACTTCGTCGGACAGGGTATGTGGGCTATGGCTACACCTTC; CDR3: CASRLRRTGYVGYGYTF
J: TRBJ2-7; V: TRBV11-2; size: .; D: .; DNA: TGTGCCAGCAGCTCCCATATCGGAGGGATCGTTTACGAGCAGTACTTC; CDR3: CASSSHIGGIVYEQYF
J: TRBJ1-3; V: TRBV7-8; size: .; D: TRBD1; DNA: TGTGCCAGCAGCTCTACGACAGGGCGGGTGGGAAACACCATATATTTT; CDR3: CASSSTTGRVGNTIYF
J: TRBJ1-2; V: TRBV1; size: once; D: .; DNA: TGCACCAGCAGCCAAGATCAGGGGACAGGGGATTATGGCTACACCTTC; CDR3: CTSSQDQGTGDYGYTF
J: TRBJ2-3; V: TRBV6-5; size: .; D: TRBD2; DNA: TGTGCCAGCAGAAGACTAGCGGCAAACACAGATACGCAGTATTTT; CDR3: CASRRLAANTDTQYF
J: TRBJ1-1; V: TRBV6-5; size: .; D: TRBD1; DNA: TGTGCCAGCAGTTATTTGGGACAGGGAGGCACTGAAGCTTTCTTT; CDR3: CASSYLGQGGTEAFF
J: TRBJ1-6; V: TRBV6-1; size: .; D: TRBD1; DNA: TGTGCCAGCAGTGAACAAGACAGGGGAATCTCACCCCTCCACTTT; CDR3: CASSEQDRGISPLHF
J: TRBJ2-3; V: TRBV10-3; size: once; D: .; DNA: TGTGCCATCACGACGAGCCCGGATCCCACCGCTCCGGCGACTAAACAGTATTTT; CDR3: CAITTSPDPTAPATKQYF
J: TRBJ1-6; V: TRBV28; size: .; D: .; DNA: TGTGCCAGCGAGGGTCAACGGCAATCACCCCTCCACTTT; CDR3: CASEGQRQSPLHF
J: TRBJ1-4; V: TRBV30; size: .; D: .; DNA: TGTGCCTGGAGGAAAGGGGCAGATTTGTATGAAAAACTGTTTTTT; CDR3: CAWRKGADLYEKLFF
J: TRBJ2-7; V: TRBV7-3; size: .; D: TRBD2; DNA: TGTGCCAGCAGCTTACTTAGCGGGGGAGGCTACGAGCAGTACTTC; CDR3: CASSLLSGGGYEQYF
J: TRBJ2-2; V: TRBV28; size: .; D: TRBD1; DNA: TGTGCCAGCAGGGGCAGGGGGTACACCGGGGAGCTGTTTTTT; CDR3: CASRGRGYTGELFF
J: TRBJ2-3; V: TRBV18; size: .; D: TRBD2; DNA: TGTGCCAGCTCACCACTTGGGACTAGCGGGATGGCAGATACGCAGTATTTT; CDR3: CASSPLGTSGMADTQYF
J: TRBJ2-3; V: TRBV10-3; size: .; D: TRBD2; DNA: TGTGCCATCAGTGAGAGGCGGGAGGAACATACGCAGTATTTT; CDR3: CAISERREEHTQYF
J: TRBJ1-1; V: TRBV7-2; size: .; D: .; DNA: TGTGCCAGCAGCTTAGCAGGGAGGAGAAACACTGAAGCTTTCTTT; CDR3: CASSLAGRRNTEAFF
J: TRBJ2-1; V: TRBV10-3; size: .; D: TRBD1; DNA: TGTGCCATCAGTGAGTCGGATCCAGGGGGCAATGAGCAGTTCTTC; CDR3: CAISESDPGGNEQFF
J: TRBJ2-7; V: TRBV5-8; size: once; D: TRBD2; DNA: TGTGCCAGCAGCTTGTACTCGGGACTAGCGGGAGGGCTCGAGCAGTACTTC; CDR3: CASSLYSGLAGGLEQYF
J: TRBJ2-7; V: TRBV5-1; size: .; D: TRBD1; DNA: TGCGCCAGCAGCTTGGCCGGGACAGTCGTACCAGGCGAGCAGTACTTC; CDR3: CASSLAGTVVPGEQYF
J: TRBJ2-7; V: TRBV15; size: .; D: TRBD2; DNA: TGTGCCACCAGCAGAGGGTTTAGCGGGGACTACGAGCAGTACTTC; CDR3: CATSRGFSGDYEQYF
J: TRBJ2-7; V: TRBV21-1; size: .; D: .; DNA: TGTGCCAGCAGCAAACGTGTCGGTCCCTGCTCCTACGAGCAGTACTTC; CDR3: CASSKRVGPCSYEQYF
J: TRBJ2-1; V: TRBV12-3/TRBV12-4; size: .; D: .; DNA: TGTGCCAGCAGTTTGCGAGGTTGGGAGCAGTTCTTC; CDR3: CASSLRGWEQFF
J: TRBJ2-5; V: TRBV7-9; size: .; D: .; DNA: TGTGCCAGCAGTTCTCTGGAGACCCAGTACTTC; CDR3: CASSSLETQYF
J: TRBJ1-1; V: TRBV10-3; size: .; D: TRBD1; DNA: TGTGCCATCAGTGCGGGACAGGCTCCCAACACTGAAGCTTTCTTT; CDR3: CAISAGQAPNTEAFF
J: TRBJ1-1; V: TRBV5-1; size: .; D: .; DNA: TGCGCCAGCAGCCCGAACCTATTCGGTGAAGCTTTCTTT; CDR3: CASSPNLFGEAFF
J: TRBJ2-1; V: TRBV6-5; size: .; D: TRBD2; DNA: TGTGCCAGCAGTAGCCCGGGACTAGCGGGAGTCAAGCAGTTCTTC; CDR3: CASSSPGLAGVKQFF
J: TRBJ1-2; V: TRBV30; size: .; D: .; DNA: TGTGCCTGGAGTGGCGGAGGTGGGTATAGCCGCTACACCTTC; CDR3: CAWSGGGGYSRYTF
J: TRBJ2-7; V: TRBV28; size: few; D: TRBD1; DNA: TGTGCCAGCAGCCGCGTAACAGGGGTAGGCGAGCAGTACTTC; CDR3: CASSRVTGVGEQYF